This T cell receptor (beta chain) was documented in a study of T cells in Graves' hyperthyroidism and ophthalmopathy (dated by TCRdb to about 2019). About the study as a whole: Peripheral blood samples were taken at initial diagnosis, before any treatment was given. In about 6 Graves' hyperthyroidism patients, the study also compared T-cell repertoires from thyroid tissue with T-cell repertoires from blood. The paper describes TCR Vbeta CDR3 sequencing of more than 120 peripheral blood samples, made up of around 41 ophthalmopathy patients, roughly 80 hyperthyroidism patients and 17 progressor patients. The approximately 100 discovery patients were randomly divided into training and test sets at a 7:3 ratio. After sampling, hyperthyroidism patients received methimazole starting at 30 mg daily, and ophthalmopathy patients received high-dose intravenous methylprednisolone. TCR V-J signatures able to tell the groups apart were searched for in a discovery cohort of 100 patients, of whom fewer than 45 had Graves' ophthalmopathy and around 56 had stable Graves' hyperthyroidism. Prospective prediction of ophthalmopathy was tested in an independent validation cohort consisting of 18 hyperthyroidism patients and around 16 patients who later progressed to ophthalmopathy. What the study reported, not specific to this receptor: In validation, the model predicted progression to ophthalmopathy with approximately 71% sensitivity and approximately 72% specificity, a median of approximately 6.7 months before onset. Most expanded thyroid clonotypes (frequency above 0.001) were also found in blood, which suggests that blood repertoires may mirror thyroid immune responses. No statistical method was used to set the sample size in advance, and investigators knew the group allocation. A model built on a 13 V-J signature distinguished ophthalmopathy from stable hyperthyroidism, reaching roughly 88% sensitivity and around 81% specificity in cross-validation and 80%/75% in testing.

CDR1 and CDR2 are drawn from the germline V gene: ENHRY, SYGVKD. The CDR3 spans 13 residues, from the cysteine through the phenylalanine. Only the CDR3 portion is preserved as DNA: 39 bases, with reading frame beginning at the first base. V drops 10 bases and J drops 2 bases, leaving 15 bases in between. Regarding this clonotype: What this receptor recognizes is not known. Base quality data are lacking; no much larger clone is found one base away.

A patient counted as having stable Graves' hyperthyroidism if no progression to ophthalmopathy occurred over 18 months of follow-up. Hyperthyroidism patients were newly diagnosed, had a disease duration of under 2 months, and were aged 18 to 65 years. Exclusion was applied to patients with uncontrolled infections, other autoimmune diseases, pregnancy or lactation. Diagnoses were based on clinical symptoms, serum thyroxine and TRAb, thyroid ultrasound and orbital computed tomography. Ficoll-Paque density gradient centrifugation was used to isolate PBMCs from approximately 10 ml of fresh peripheral blood. Total RNA was extracted using Trizol reagent, and RNA quality was assessed on an Agilent 2100 Bioanalyzer. Amplification of TCR beta CDR3 regions was carried out from RNA transcripts. For the first round of RT-PCR on the TCR CDR3, the HTBI primer set was used together with the Qiagen OneStep RT-PCR kit. Libraries were constructed in a second round of multiplex PCR, after which size selection and purification were performed. Libraries were sequenced paired-end with 100 bp reads on an Illumina HiSeq2000. Under the source paper's analysis protocol: SOAPnuke was used to process the raw data, with reads discarded if the reads contained adapters or uncalled bases, had a mean Phred below 15, or lacked an exact constant-primer or identifier match. COPE v1.2.5 was used to merge the high-quality paired reads, and each unique nucleotide sequence was defined as a clonotype. Clonotypes were aligned to IMGT TRBV, TRBD and TRBJ reference segments using MiTCR v1.1. The analysis included only V-J combinations with a frequency above 0.0001, which together covered 98% to 99.2% of the repertoires. The TCS score was defined as F50 (clonal expansion) divided by E x V (chaos), with BLOSUM62-based TCRdist calculated between CDR3 peptides within each V-J. Welch's t-statistics and random forest reduced 514 V-J features to about 12, which were used in a naive Bayes classifier (R e1071). Starting from the raw public reads, TCRdb applied fastp trimming at Q25, assembled clones with MiXCR and retained in-frame beta chains. Rows with one shared CDR3 protein collapse into an entry with the most common genes and DNA. TCRdb's processing, not the study's, gives the V and J calls here. The table for this sample lists about 590,000 distinct CDR3 sequences; less than 20% of them were counted only once. The ten most abundant clones make up 6.5% to 8% of the sample.

Sequenced: blood. The sequence joins TRBV10-3 to TRBJ2-7, with a tentative D gene TRBD2 over 6 matching bases. This receptor was taken from a woman between 25 and 40 years old with Graves' hyperthyroidism. The CDR3 protein: CATMGGEPYEQYF. The bases read TGTGCCACCATGGGGGGAGAGCCCTACGAGCAGTACTTC.